One and the same sample provided the 21 T cell receptor beta chains below, sequenced in a study of a mutant IDH1 vaccine in newly diagnosed glioma. The time point was: week 23, last vaccination. A 20-mer mutant IDH1 peptide at 300 ug was injected subcutaneously with topical imiquimod. Method: immunoSEQ multiplex PCR; TCRdb's copy keeps in-frame clones and lacks some. The sample carries tens of thousands of clones, approximately 84% recorded once. These TCRs are of unknown antigen specificity. Sequencing used PBMCs, obtained from a glioma patient whose treatment included an IDH1 peptide vaccine. These receptors came from a woman between 18 and 29 years old with glioma.

This clone occurred a few times. This chain links TRBV19 with TRBJ1-1; perhaps TRBD1 as D (5 bases). The germline gives CDR1 LNHDA, CDR2 SQIVND (reference sequence). V was cut by 7 bases and J by 4 bases, with 25 bases left in between. CDR3 length: 17 amino acids. CDR3 amino acids: CASTLPGWGMAGTEAFF. For the CDR3, the DNA is TGTGCCAGTACCCTCCCCGGGTGGGGGATGGCGGGCACTGAAGCTTTCTTT. The full variable domain, rest sourced from reference TRBV19 and TRBJ1-1, is DGGITQSPKYLFRKEGQNVTLSCEQNLNHDAMYWYRQDPGQGLRLIYYSQIVNDFQKGDIAEGYSVSREKKESFPLTVTSAQKNPTAFYLCASTLPGWGMAGTEAFFGQGTRLTVV.

This clone showed up just a few times. This chain connects TRBV15 to TRBJ2-2, with D perhaps matching TRBD2 (6 bases). This CDR3 is 17 amino acids long. Trimming took 0 bases from V and 3 from J, leaving 14 bases between them. Germline V gene sequence: CDR1 LNHNV, CDR2 YYDKDF (reference sequence). The CDR3 is CATSREPGTHDTGELFF. The CDR3 nucleotides are TGTGCCACCAGCAGAGAACCCGGGACTCACGACACCGGGGAGCTGTTTTTT.

The chain couples TRBV11-3 to TRBJ2-7, with D hard to call. CDR3 length: 14 amino acids. The V gene lost 1 base and the J gene lost 7 bases, with 14 bases spanning the gap. Germline V gives CDR1 SGHNT, CDR2 YENEEA. The CDR3 region has the DNA TGTGCCAGCAGCTTAGGGATTCGGACGGGTGAGCAGTACTTC. Protein sequence: CASSLGIRTGEQYF.

This chain links TRBV7-2 with TRBJ2-2, with D perhaps TRBD1 (5 bases). Trimming pared 6 bases from V and 1 base from J, leaving 15 bases between. CDR1 is SGHTA, CDR2 FQGNSA, per germline. This CDR3 spans 16 amino acids. The DNA for the CDR3 is TGTGCCAGCAGGAAATACCCGACAGAGAACACCGGGGAGCTGTTTTTT. Its translation: CASRKYPTENTGELFF.

The J gene is TRBJ2-3, the V gene TRBV29-1; D may be TRBD1 or TRBD2 (6 bases each). V lost 7 bases and J 1 base, leaving 12 bases between the germline ends. The CDR3 runs to 13 residues. Germline V gene data show CDR1 as SQVTM and CDR2 as ANQGSEA. In DNA, the CDR3 is TGCAGCGCCCGGGGGCCCGGCACAGATACGCAGTATTTT. Translating gives CSARGPGTDTQYF.

The V gene is TRBV6-1, the J gene TRBJ2-7; D is uncertain. Looked up from germline, CDR1 is MNHNS and CDR2 is SASEGT. The V gene lost 4 bases and the J gene lost 0 bases, with 7 bases spanning the gap. This CDR3 has 13 amino acids. Here the CDR3 reads CASSVKDSYEQYF. The CDR3 region has the DNA TGTGCCAGCAGTGTTAAGGACTCCTACGAGCAGTACTTC.

The V gene is TRBV18, the J gene TRBJ2-7; the D gene is possibly TRBD1 (6 bases). Germline CDR1 is KGHSH and CDR2 is LQKENI. V lost 0 bases, J lost 4 bases, and 7 bases lay in between. There are 13 residues in the CDR3. CDR3 residues: CASSPPRGYEQYF. The CDR3 DNA reads as TGTGCCAGCTCACCACCTAGGGGGTACGAGCAGTACTTC.

This sequence joins TRBV1 and TRBJ1-5. TRBV1 is designated a pseudogene. The CDR3 is made up of 22 amino acids. This CDR3 reads CTSSPPTVINRKEQNSNQPQHF. DNA for the CDR3: TGCACCAGCAGCCCACCAACCGTTATTAACAGAAAGGAGCAAAATAGCAATCAGCCCCAGCATTTT.

The chain uses TRBV6-5 and TRBJ2-5; the D is unclear. Germline V lookup: CDR1 MNHEY, CDR2 SVGAGI. The ends were cut back, 2 bases at V and 5 bases at J, with 9 bases in the middle. The CDR3 covers 13 residues. CDR3 DNA: TGTGCCAGCAGTTACCAAGTGGGGGAGACCCAGTACTTC. Protein: CASSYQVGETQYF.

The genes are TRBV15 and TRBJ2-5; 7 bases match TRBD2. The CDR3 totals 15 residues. The germline V gene encodes CDR1 LNHNV and CDR2 YYDKDF (reference sequence). Trimming cost V 5 bases and J 2 bases; bases outside gene matches: 8. This CDR3 reads CATSPPGGKQETQYF. The CDR3 DNA reads TGTGCCACCAGCCCCCCCGGGGGGAAACAAGAGACCCAGTACTTC.

By frequency in the sample, this clone is medium-sized (0.01 to 0.1%). The rearrangement joins TRBV2 to TRBJ2-3, with D possibly being TRBD1 or TRBD2 (5 bases each). The ends were cut back, 3 bases at V and 2 bases at J, with 9 bases in the middle. The CDR3 covers 14 residues. Germline values: CDR1 SNHLY, CDR2 FYNNEI. This chain's CDR3 is CASSDWGNTDTQYF. CDR3 coding DNA: TGTGCCAGCAGTGATTGGGGGAACACAGATACGCAGTATTTT.

The chain couples TRBV5-6 to TRBJ1-2; D is unclear. V gave up 0 bases and J gave up 5 bases, with 14 bases separating them. The germline V gene encodes CDR1 SGHDT and CDR2 YYEEEE. The CDR3 loop spans 15 amino acids. CDR3: CASSLGTAASYGYTF. The CDR3 DNA reads TGTGCCAGCAGCTTGGGGACCGCGGCGTCGTATGGCTACACCTTC.

J is TRBJ1-1 and V is TRBV2; a possible D gene is TRBD1 (5 bases). Germline CDR1 is SNHLY and CDR2 is FYNNEI. The V gene lost 7 bases and the J gene lost 0 bases, with 15 bases spanning the gap. The length of the CDR3 is 15 residues. CDR3 sequence reads: CASTGGVQMNTEAFF. The CDR3 DNA sequence: TGTGCCAGCACGGGGGGGGTACAGATGAACACTGAAGCTTTCTTT. Looking up the rest from reference TRBV2 and TRBJ1-1 gives the full variable domain: EPEVTQTPSHQVTQMGQEVILRCVPISNHLYFYWYRQILGQKVEFLVSFYNNEISEKSEIFDDQFSVERPDGSNFTLKIRSTKLEDSAMYFCASTGGVQMNTEAFFGQGTRLTVV.

Notes on this clone: Mismatch with germline at one junction end may stem from a read error. This chain joins TRBV7-7 and TRBJ2-5; perhaps D is TRBD1 or TRBD2 (6 bases each). Germline V gives CDR1 SSHAT, CDR2 FNYEAQ (reference sequence). CDR3 length: 14 amino acids. The CDR3 here is CASSLTGAQETQYF. DNA for the CDR3: TGTGCTAGCAGCTTAACGGGGGCTCAAGAGACCCAGTACTTC.

The chain couples TRBV9 to TRBJ1-1; 7 positions agree with TRBD1. Germline CDR1 SGDLS, CDR2 YYNGEE. V was clipped by 0 bases and J by 5 bases; unmatched bases: 4. This CDR3 comprises 14 residues. The DNA of the CDR3 is TGTGCCAGCAGCGTAGCTCAGGGGGGGACTGAAGCTTTCTTT. Protein: CASSVAQGGTEAFF.

This sequence joins TRBV19 and TRBJ1-4; the D is unclear. This CDR3 has 18 amino acids. V shed 3 bases and J shed 0 bases, with 17 bases lying between them. In germline, CDR1 is LNHDA, CDR2 SQIVND (reference sequence). For the CDR3, the DNA is TGTGCCAGTAGTATTAGTTCGGGCCCTTATGCAACTAATGAAAAACTGTTTTTT. This translates into CASSISSGPYATNEKLFF.

The V call is TRBV18, the J call TRBJ1-1, with TRBD1 as a possible D gene (5 bases). The germline CDR1 and CDR2 sequences are KGHSH and LQKENI. The CDR3 consists of 16 residues. Trimming removed 3 bases from V and 5 bases from J, with 19 bases in between. In DNA, the CDR3 is TGTGCCAGCTCACCTGCTTCACAGGCGCTCGGGACTGAAGCTTTCTTT. Translation: CASSPASQALGTEAFF.

The genes are TRBV4-2 and TRBJ2-3; D unresolved. Germline values: CDR1 LGHNA, CDR2 YNFKEQ. This CDR3 spans 15 amino acids. With 0 bases removed from V and 4 bases from J, the gap between germline ends came to 11 bases. As DNA, the CDR3 is TGTGCCAGCAGCCAAGATCACCGGGCGTCAGATACGCAGTATTTT. It encodes CASSQDHRASDTQYF.

This chain joins TRBV9 and TRBJ2-7; 9 positions match TRBD1. The CDR3 extends over 17 amino acids. Unmatched junction bases numbered 14, after V lost 1 base and J lost 6 bases. CDR1 and CDR2 from the germline V gene are SGDLS and YYNGEE. CDR3 bases: TGTGCCAGCAGCGTACGGACTGGACAGGGGATATTGGGCGAGCAGTACTTC. Its protein product is CASSVRTGQGILGEQYF. Full variable domain (missing parts from reference TRBV9 and TRBJ2-7): DSGVTQTPKHLITATGQRVTLRCSPRSGDLSVYWYQQSLDQGLQFLIQYYNGEERAKGNILERFSAQQFPDLHSELNLSSLELGDSALYFCASSVRTGQGILGEQYFGPGTRLTVT.

The chain joins TRBV7-9 to TRBJ2-7; 9 nucleotides align to TRBD1. The CDR3 length is 18 residues. Unmatched junction bases numbered 15, after V lost 1 base and J lost 5 bases. CDR1 and CDR2 from the germline V gene are SEHNR and FQNEAQ (reference sequence). The CDR3, as DNA: TGTGCCAGCAGCTTAGTAGTTATAACAGGGGGCGCATTCCACGAGCAGTACTTC. Translating gives CASSLVVITGGAFHEQYF.

This chain joins TRBV27 and TRBJ2-3, with D unclear. V gave up 5 bases and J gave up 6 bases, with 12 bases separating them. The CDR3 sequence is 13 residues long. Germline loops: CDR1 MNHEY, CDR2 SMNVEV (reference sequence). This chain's CDR3 is CASSRPTRDTQYF. The DNA for the CDR3 is TGTGCCAGCAGTCGGCCGACCCGCGATACGCAGTATTTT.